Below, 10 T cell receptor beta chains from the same sample are listed, as sequenced in a study. MiXCR, applied by TCRdb to the RT-PCR reads, yields one record per CDR3 protein. The table records fewer than 800,000 distinct CDR3 sequences, more than 13% of them present only once. Sequencing was done on a sample of memory CD4+ T cells from blood. These receptors originate from a female donor in good health, serving as a healthy control.

The rearrangement uses TRBV7-8 and TRBJ2-1, with D perhaps matching TRBD2 (5 bases). Per the germline V gene, CDR1 is SGHVS and CDR2 is FQNEAQ. V lost 4 bases to trimming and J lost 6 bases, with 13 bases between them. The CDR3 extends over 14 amino acids. The CDR3 sequence is CASSSRRHGNEQFF. The CDR3 bases are TGTGCCAGCAGCTCTAGGAGGCATGGCAATGAGCAGTTCTTC. Based on the CDR3 plus reference TRBV7-8 and TRBJ2-1, the full variable domain is GAGVSQSPRYKVAKRGQDVALRCDPISGHVSLFWYQQALGQGPEFLTYFQNEAQLDKSGLPSDRFFAERPEGSVSTLKIQRTQQEDSAVYLCASSSRRHGNEQFFGPGTRLTVL.

This sequence joins TRBV6-6 and TRBJ1-1; weak D call: TRBD1 (5 bases). Trimming shortened V by 9 bases and J by 5 bases, and 13 bases separated the two germline ends. The CDR3 extends over 12 amino acids. The germline V gene has CDR1 MNHNY and CDR2 SVGAGI (reference sequence). The CDR3 loop is CASVLWGTEAFF. DNA for the CDR3: TGTGCCAGTGTTCTTTGGGGGACTGAAGCTTTCTTT.

This chain links TRBV6-2 or TRBV6-3 with TRBJ2-3, with D perhaps assigned TRBD1 or TRBD2 (6 bases each). Between the trimmed V and J ends, which lost 8 bases and 5 bases, there was a span of 17 bases. Germline V lookup: CDR1 MNHEY, CDR2 SVGEGT. There are 14 residues in the CDR3. CDR3 region: CASREQGSKDTQYF. CDR3 nucleotide sequence: TGTGCCAGCCGGGAGCAGGGGTCGAAAGATACGCAGTATTTT.

A single count supports this clonotype. The chain combines TRBV20-1 with TRBJ1-2; D is possibly TRBD1 (5 bases). V lost 0 bases, J lost 8 bases, and 13 bases lay in between. CDR1 and CDR2 from the germline V gene are DFQATT and SNEGSKA (reference sequence). The CDR3 runs to 13 residues. Written as DNA, the CDR3 is TGCAGTGCTAGAGAGGCAAGGGGCTTCGGCTACACCTTC. This sequence encodes CSAREARGFGYTF.

Ten or more counts support this clonotype. The V call is TRBV4-3, the J call TRBJ2-3; D is uncertain. Germline V gene data show CDR1 as LGHNA and CDR2 as YSLEER. V lost 0 bases to trimming and J lost 3 bases, with 7 bases between them. This CDR3 region has 14 residues. Here the CDR3 DNA reads TGCGCCAGCAGCCAAGAGTTGGGGACAGATACGCAGTATTTT. Encoded protein: CASSQELGTDTQYF.

This clonotype occurred a few times. The genes are TRBV6-1 and TRBJ1-2, with no clear D. The CDR3 extends over 14 amino acids. Germline CDR1 MNHNS, CDR2 SASEGT. V gave up 2 bases and J gave up 6 bases, with 13 bases separating them. The DNA of the CDR3 is TGTGCCAGCAGTGAAATTCGAGGGTTGGATGGCTACACCTTC. The encoded protein is CASSEIRGLDGYTF.

This clonotype was counted ten times or more. The chain employs TRBV12-3 or TRBV12-4 and TRBJ1-5; 7 nucleotides align to TRBD1. This CDR3 contains 14 residues. V lost 7 bases and J lost 2; bases outside the gene matches: 5. CDR3: CASISTGGNQPQHF. The CDR3 region has the DNA TGTGCCAGCATCTCTACAGGGGGCAATCAGCCCCAGCATTTT.

This clonotype was counted a few times. V is TRBV3-1 and J is TRBJ1-2; 7 nucleotides line up with TRBD1. The J segment lost 2 bases and the V segment lost 4 bases, leaving 13 bases of the junction unmatched. CDR1 and CDR2 (germline): LGHDT, YNNKEL (reference sequence). CDR3 length equals 17 residues. DNA of the CDR3: TGTGCCAGCAGCCCGGGGCCGTGGGCAGGGGGGAACTATGGCTACACCTTC. It translates to CASSPGPWAGGNYGYTF.

This clonotype appeared a few times. The chain recombines TRBV6-1 with TRBJ1-1; no reliable D call. Germline CDR1 reads MNHNS; CDR2 reads SASEGT. There are 18 residues in the CDR3. Trimming pared 8 bases from V and 0 bases from J, leaving 25 bases between. The CDR3 DNA is TGTGCCAGCCGCCCTCTAACAGATAATTCGGCCGTGAACACTGAAGCTTTCTTT. It encodes CASRPLTDNSAVNTEAFF.

This clonotype showed up just a few times. This rearrangement joins TRBV18 to TRBJ2-1; the D gene is possibly TRBD2 (6 bases). CDR1 KGHSH and CDR2 LQKENI come from the germline V gene. V dropped 2 bases and J dropped 6 bases, with 17 bases sitting between them. This CDR3 has 16 amino acids. CDR3 in DNA: TGTGCCAGCTCACCAGAGGCTCCCGTGGGGGGCAATGAGCAGTTCTTC. Translating gives CASSPEAPVGGNEQFF.